The rows below give T cell receptor beta chains drawn from one sample of a study of OX40 agonist ivuxolimab in advanced cancers. The protocol was immunoSEQ multiplex PCR, while the TCRdb copy is restricted to in-frame clones and leaves out a portion. The sample shows 56,000 or so clones, around 83% of them seen only once. Sequenced material: CD4+ or CD8+ T cells sorted from blood, taken in a trial of the OX40 agonist ivuxolimab. The receptors derive from an adult with an advanced solid tumor such as melanoma, head and neck, liver or kidney cancer. The CDR3 runs from the conserved cysteine through the conserved F or W. A D gene is named only where the DNA matches it firmly. Rows may omit the clone size; those that give it use once, few, many or a size class.

d_call	v_call	j_call	clone_size	cdr3_aa	cdr3_nt
TRBD1	TRBV7-6	TRBJ2-3	-	CASSLGTGMTDTQYF	TGTGCCAGCAGCTTAGGGACAGGGATGACAGATACGCAGTATTTT
TRBD1	TRBV7-9	TRBJ1-1	-	CASSPGQLNTEAFF	TGTGCCAGCAGCCCGGGACAGCTGAACACTGAAGCTTTCTTT
TRBD2	TRBV9	TRBJ2-1	-	CASSVEGTSYNEQFF	TGTGCCAGCAGCGTCGAAGGGACTAGCTACAATGAGCAGTTCTTC
-	TRBV2	TRBJ2-1	-	CASKGGSGGSYNEQFF	TGTGCCAGCAAAGGCGGTAGCGGCGGCTCCTACAATGAGCAGTTCTTC
TRBD1	TRBV6-1	TRBJ2-5	-	CASSEGTGQETQYF	TGTGCCAGCAGTGAGGGGACAGGGCAAGAGACCCAGTACTTC
-	TRBV29-1	TRBJ1-5	-	CSVGWNNQPQHF	TGCAGCGTTGGATGGAACAATCAGCCCCAGCATTTT
TRBD2	TRBV7-2	TRBJ2-1	-	CASRFSGGDFNEQFF	TGTGCCAGCAGGTTTAGCGGGGGGGATTTTAATGAGCAGTTCTTC
-	TRBV7-9	TRBJ2-7	once	CASSLDSTAYEQYF	TGTGCCAGCAGCTTAGACTCAACCGCCTACGAGCAGTACTTC
-	TRBV2	TRBJ1-1	-	CASSVSWTASRVLSEAFF	TGTGCCAGCAGTGTGTCTTGGACAGCAAGTCGTGTTCTGTCTGAAGCTTTCTTT
-	TRBV27	TRBJ2-1	-	CASSLGGAPNEQFF	TGTGCCAGCAGTTTAGGGGGGGCCCCCAATGAGCAGTTCTTC
TRBD2	TRBV30	TRBJ2-1	once	CAGLAGSYNEQFF	TGTGCCGGACTAGCGGGATCCTACAATGAGCAGTTCTTC
-	TRBV6-6	TRBJ1-5	once	CASSFSPGAPQPQHF	TGTGCCAGCAGCTTCTCCCCGGGAGCCCCTCAGCCCCAGCATTTT
-	TRBV5-1	TRBJ2-6	-	CASSLTGLGANVLTF	TGCGCCAGCAGCCTGACAGGCCTTGGGGCCAACGTCCTGACTTTC
-	TRBV5-1	TRBJ2-7	-	CASTGPHYEQYF	TGCGCCAGCACAGGCCCTCACTACGAGCAATACTTC
TRBD2	TRBV10-3	TRBJ2-7	-	CAIRGGLAGNYEQYF	TGTGCCATCAGGGGGGGACTAGCGGGGAACTACGAGCAGTACTTC